This T cell receptor (beta chain) was recovered during a study of blood T cell repertoires in COVID-19. Profiled with immunoSEQ multiplex PCR; TCRdb holds only in-frame clones, not every one. The data show about 230,000 clones, with 70% to 90% seen just once and less than 14% held by the top ten. V was cut by 10 bases and J by 4 bases, with 22 bases left in between. This CDR3 contains 15 residues. CDR1 is MGHDK and CDR2 is SYGVNS in the germline V gene. Among Cohort 3 donors, those recovered had two negative PCRs, clearance, or symptom resolution. The V gene is TRBV25-1, the J gene TRBJ2-5, with D possibly TRBD2 on 7 matching bases. Material for sequencing was PBMCs or T cells enriched from blood (not recorded which). The TCR comes from a man under 40 who had recovered from COVID-19. For the CDR3, the DNA is TGTGCCACTGGCGGGGGCCGATTACGAGGAGAGACCCAGTACTTC. Protein product: CATGGGRLRGETQYF.